This TCR beta chain comes out of a study of identical twins (dated by TCRdb to the mid-2010s). With respect to the entire study: To test whether fetal clonotypes persist, this study deep-sequenced TCR alpha and beta repertoires from monozygotic twins, from unrelated adults of various ages, and from cord blood. Replicate twin experiments were performed at different times using different library preparation protocols to rule out contamination. What the research found in general, with its limitations: Excess twin sharing in beta out-of-frame sequences was weaker because fewer shared sequences lowered the signal-to-noise ratio. Zero-insertion analyses could be partly confounded by invariant T cells such as MAIT and iNKT, although diverse VJ usage argued against such confounding for most clonotypes. Out-of-frame TCR alpha sharing in monozygotic twins was systematically underestimated by recombination models, whereas sharing between unrelated individuals was in agreement with the recombination models. Because the same donors could not be followed over many years, the conclusions depended on cross-sectional statistical analysis. Fewer insertions were carried by abundant cord blood beta clonotypes, a similar but weaker trend appeared in young adult naive repertoires, and no such trend appeared in memory repertoires. Out-of-frame TCR alpha sequences shared between twins showed an excess of low generation-probability sequences compared with coincidental sharing between unrelated individuals.

The library was built by means of 5' RACE. Sequencing used an Illumina HiSeq 2000. A universal primer binding site was introduced by template switching, and a unique molecular identifier was present in the final cDNA, enabling accurate counting of TCR cDNA molecules. First-strand cDNA for TCR alpha and beta chains was synthesized from specific primers in the conserved constant-segment region. Each cDNA library was double barcoded, with a SMART-Mk sample barcode plus Illumina barcodes, to control for contamination. TruSeq adapter sequences and Illumina sample barcodes were added in two successive PCR steps. TCR alpha and beta cDNA libraries were sequenced on the Illumina HiSeq platform with custom primers. On the study's bioinformatics: Unique molecular identifiers were extracted from raw reads with MiGEC, and CDR3 positions were determined with MiXCR. Recombination models were inferred per individual with the repgenHMM and IGoR tools using an EM algorithm. Shared clonotypes were analyzed with the tcR package in R, and sharing was normalized by the product of cloneset sizes. To study raw recombination without the effects of thymic and clonal selection, out-of-frame nonproductive sequences were analyzed. TCRdb trimmed the raw reads at Q25, called clones with MiXCR and kept productive beta chains. All rows with the same CDR3 protein become a single entry with the most common DNA and genes. These V and J calls rely on TCRdb rather than the paper's analysis. The sample table records some 1,700,000 distinct CDR3 sequences; around a third of these occur just once. The ten most abundant clones make up about 0.3% of the sample.

In this sample, this clonotype turned up once. This receptor's antigen is unknown. Qualities for individual bases were not recorded, and no much larger clone is one base off. Measured from the cysteine to the phenylalanine, the CDR3 is 16 residues long. The CDR3 DNA has 48 bases and is translated from base 1. As encoded in the germline V gene (reference sequence), CDR1 is MNHEY while CDR2 is SMNVEV. V loses 2 bases of germline sequence and J loses 5 bases, and the interval between the two ends is 13 bases. Only healthy Caucasian donors were included. Sequenced material: cord blood. Recombination joined TRBV27 with TRBJ1-6; a tentative D call is TRBD1 (5 bases match). This clonotype was obtained from a newborn girl in good health. The sequenced DNA: TGTGCCAGCAGTTTAGCGGGACGGTTTGATAATTCACCCCTCCACTTT. It encodes CASSLAGRFDNSPLHF.